This T cell receptor beta chain was captured by sequencing in a study of cytomegalovirus exposure and HLA in healthy donors. Study-wide results and limits: Productive status was seen about 90% or about 30% of the time for most TCR beta V segments in an earlier analysis. TCR association rates varied by HLA locus in a later analysis, with DRB1 highest and HLA-C lowest.

As regards this clone: Its antigen is not identified.

The PCR had 60 Vbeta and 13 Jbeta primers. Produced via immunoSEQ multiplex PCR; TCRdb's table is partial and in-frame only. This table has fewer than 150,000 clones, around four fifths appearing once. The germline V gene encodes CDR1 SGHDT and CDR2 YYEEEE. This CDR3 region has 15 residues. Losses at the gene ends were 4 bases for V and 3 bases for J; bases not matched to a gene: 2. The TCR originated in a young man in good health and CMV-seronegative. The specimen was PBMCs. The chain employs TRBV5-6 and TRBJ2-5; TRBD2 matches 14 bases. CDR3 sequence: CASSMGLAGEETQYF. CDR3 DNA: TGTGCCAGCAGCATGGGACTAGCGGGAGAAGAGACCCAGTACTTC.